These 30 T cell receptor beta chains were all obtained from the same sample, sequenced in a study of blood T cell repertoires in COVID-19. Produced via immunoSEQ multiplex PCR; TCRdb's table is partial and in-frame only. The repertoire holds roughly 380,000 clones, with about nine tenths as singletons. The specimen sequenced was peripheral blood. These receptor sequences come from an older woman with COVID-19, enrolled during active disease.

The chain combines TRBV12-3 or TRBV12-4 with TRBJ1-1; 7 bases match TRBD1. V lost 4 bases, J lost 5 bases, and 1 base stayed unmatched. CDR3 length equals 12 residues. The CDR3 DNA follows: TGTGCCAGCAGTTCACAGGGGACTGAAGCTTTCTTT. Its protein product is CASSSQGTEAFF.

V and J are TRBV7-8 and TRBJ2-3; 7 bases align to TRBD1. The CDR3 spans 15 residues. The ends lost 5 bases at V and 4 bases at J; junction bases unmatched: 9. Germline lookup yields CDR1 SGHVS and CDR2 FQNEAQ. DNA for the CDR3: TGTGCCAGCAGCCAGGGGGTGGTCGGGCCAGATACGCAGTATTTT. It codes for CASSQGVVGPDTQYF.

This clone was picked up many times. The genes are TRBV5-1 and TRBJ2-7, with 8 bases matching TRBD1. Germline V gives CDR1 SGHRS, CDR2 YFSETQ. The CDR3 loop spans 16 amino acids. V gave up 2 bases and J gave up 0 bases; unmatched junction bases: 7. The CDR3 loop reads CASSFRGQGDSYEQYF. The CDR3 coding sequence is TGCGCCAGCAGCTTCCGAGGACAGGGAGACTCCTACGAGCAGTACTTC.

The CDR3 nucleotides are TGTGCCAGCAGGGGGAAGGACAGGCCGGTCATTCAGTACTTC. Translated: CASRGKDRPVIQYF. This chain uses TRBV28 with TRBJ2-4, with TRBD1 matching 7 bases. Trimming took 6 bases from V and 9 from J; bases not matched to a gene: 11. The CDR3 has 14 residues. Germline CDR1 reads MDHEN; CDR2 reads SYDVKM.

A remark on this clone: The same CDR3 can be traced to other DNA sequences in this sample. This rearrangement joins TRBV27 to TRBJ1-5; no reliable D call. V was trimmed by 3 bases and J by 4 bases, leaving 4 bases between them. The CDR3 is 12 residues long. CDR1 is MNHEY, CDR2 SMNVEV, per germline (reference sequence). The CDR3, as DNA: TGTGCCAGCAGTTTCCTGAATCAGCCCCAGCATTTT. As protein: CASSFLNQPQHF.

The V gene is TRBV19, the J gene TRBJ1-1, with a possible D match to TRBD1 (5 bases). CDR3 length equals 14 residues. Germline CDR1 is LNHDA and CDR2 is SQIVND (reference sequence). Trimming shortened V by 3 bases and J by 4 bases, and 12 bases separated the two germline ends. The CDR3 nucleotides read TGTGCCAGTAGTATCTTTAGGGGAACCACTGAAGCTTTCTTT. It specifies CASSIFRGTTEAFF.

CDR3: CASSQDVYSGTQYF. The CDR3 DNA reads TGTGCCAGCAGCCAAGATGTCTACAGTGGGACCCAGTACTTC. The rearrangement joins TRBV3-1 (or the pseudogene TRBV3-2) to TRBJ2-5; D remains unclear. V was trimmed by 0 bases and J by 7 bases, leaving 12 bases between them. The CDR3 contains 14 residues. Germline CDR1 reads LGHDT; CDR2 reads YNNKEL (reference sequence).

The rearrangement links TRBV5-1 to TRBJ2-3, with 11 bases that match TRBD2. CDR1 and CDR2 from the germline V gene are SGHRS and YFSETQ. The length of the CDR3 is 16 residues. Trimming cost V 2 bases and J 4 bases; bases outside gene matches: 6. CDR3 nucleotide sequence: TGCGCCAGCAGCTTTAGCGGGGGGGCTTCCCCAGATACGCAGTATTTT. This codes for CASSFSGGASPDTQYF.

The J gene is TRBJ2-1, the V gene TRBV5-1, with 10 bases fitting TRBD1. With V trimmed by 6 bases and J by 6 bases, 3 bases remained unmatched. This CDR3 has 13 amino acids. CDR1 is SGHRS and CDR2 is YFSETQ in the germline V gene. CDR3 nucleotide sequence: TGCGCCAGCACTTGGACAGGGGGCAATGAGCAGTTCTTC. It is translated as CASTWTGGNEQFF.

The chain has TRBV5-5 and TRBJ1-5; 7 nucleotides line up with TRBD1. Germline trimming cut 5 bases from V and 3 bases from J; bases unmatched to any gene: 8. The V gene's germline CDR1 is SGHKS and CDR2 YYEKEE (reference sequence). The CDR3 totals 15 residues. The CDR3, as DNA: TGTGCCAGCAGTCTTACCGGGACAGCCAATCAGCCCCAGCATTTT. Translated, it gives CASSLTGTANQPQHF.

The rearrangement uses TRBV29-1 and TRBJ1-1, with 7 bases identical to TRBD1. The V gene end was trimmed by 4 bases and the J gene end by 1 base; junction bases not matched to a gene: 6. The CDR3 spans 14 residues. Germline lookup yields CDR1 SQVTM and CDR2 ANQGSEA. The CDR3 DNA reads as TGCAGCGTTGGACAGGGACCTCAGAACACTGAAGCTTTCTTT. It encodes CSVGQGPQNTEAFF.

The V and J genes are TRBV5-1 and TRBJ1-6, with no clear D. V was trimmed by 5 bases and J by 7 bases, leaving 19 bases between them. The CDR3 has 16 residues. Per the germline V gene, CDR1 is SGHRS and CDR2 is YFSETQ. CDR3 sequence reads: CASSHDGGTRNSPLHF. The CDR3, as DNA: TGCGCCAGCAGTCACGACGGCGGAACCCGAAATTCACCCCTCCACTTT.

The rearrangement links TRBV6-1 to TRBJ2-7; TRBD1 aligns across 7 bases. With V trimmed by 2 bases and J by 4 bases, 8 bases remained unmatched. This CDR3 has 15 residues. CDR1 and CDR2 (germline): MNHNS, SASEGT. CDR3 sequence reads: CASSEPRQGRYEQYF. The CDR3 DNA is TGTGCCAGCAGTGAACCCCGACAGGGAAGGTACGAGCAGTACTTC.

The CDR3 nucleotides read TGTGCCAGTAGTGGGGCTCAAGTTGGCACTGAAGCTTTCTTT. Its translation: CASSGAQVGTEAFF. This rearrangement joins TRBV19 to TRBJ1-1; D perhaps matches TRBD1 (5 bases). CDR1 is LNHDA, CDR2 SQIVND, per germline (reference sequence). This CDR3 has 14 amino acids. The ends were cut back, 5 bases at V and 4 bases at J, with 14 bases in the middle.

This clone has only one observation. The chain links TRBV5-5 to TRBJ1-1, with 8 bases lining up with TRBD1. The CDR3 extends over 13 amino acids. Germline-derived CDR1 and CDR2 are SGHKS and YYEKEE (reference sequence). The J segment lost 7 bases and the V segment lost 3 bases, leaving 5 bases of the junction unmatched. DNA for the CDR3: TGTGCCAGCAGCTCAGGACAGGGCCTTGAAGCTTTCTTT. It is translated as CASSSGQGLEAFF.

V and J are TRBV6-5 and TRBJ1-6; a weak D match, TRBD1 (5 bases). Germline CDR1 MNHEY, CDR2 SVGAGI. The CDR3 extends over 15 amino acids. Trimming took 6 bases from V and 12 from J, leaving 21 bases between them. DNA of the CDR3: TGTGCCAGCAGGGGGGGGACCCAGCATGGGGAACCCCTCCACTTT. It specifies CASRGGTQHGEPLHF.

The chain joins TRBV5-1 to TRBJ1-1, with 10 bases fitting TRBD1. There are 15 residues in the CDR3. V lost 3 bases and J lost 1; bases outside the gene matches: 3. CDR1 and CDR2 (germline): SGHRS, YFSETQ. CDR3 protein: CASSSRQGANTEAFF. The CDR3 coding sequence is TGCGCCAGCAGCTCCCGACAGGGGGCGAACACTGAAGCTTTCTTT. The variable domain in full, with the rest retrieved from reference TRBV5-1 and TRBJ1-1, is KAGVTQTPRYLIKTRGQQVTLSCSPISGHRSVSWYQQTPGQGLQFLFEYFSETQRNKGNFPGRFSGRQFSNSRSEMNVSTLELGDSALYLCASSSRQGANTEAFFGQGTRLTVV.

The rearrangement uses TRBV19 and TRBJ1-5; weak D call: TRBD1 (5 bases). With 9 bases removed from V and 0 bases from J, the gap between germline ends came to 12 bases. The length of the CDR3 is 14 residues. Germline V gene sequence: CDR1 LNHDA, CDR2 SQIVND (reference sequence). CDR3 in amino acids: CASQQVYSNQPQHF. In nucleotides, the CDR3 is TGTGCCAGCCAACAGGTTTATAGCAATCAGCCCCAGCATTTT.

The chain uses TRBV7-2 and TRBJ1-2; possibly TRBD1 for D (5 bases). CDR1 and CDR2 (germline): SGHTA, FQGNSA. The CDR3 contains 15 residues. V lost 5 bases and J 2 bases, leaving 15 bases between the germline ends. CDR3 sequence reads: CASSPRTFTNYGYTF. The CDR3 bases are TGTGCCAGCAGCCCACGGACATTTACCAACTATGGCTACACCTTC.

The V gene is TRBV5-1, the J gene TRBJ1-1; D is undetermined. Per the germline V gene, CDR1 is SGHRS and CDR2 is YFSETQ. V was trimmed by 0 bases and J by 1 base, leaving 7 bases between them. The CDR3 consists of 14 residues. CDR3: CASSLERRNTEAFF. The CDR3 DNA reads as TGCGCCAGCAGCTTGGAGAGGAGGAACACTGAAGCTTTCTTT.

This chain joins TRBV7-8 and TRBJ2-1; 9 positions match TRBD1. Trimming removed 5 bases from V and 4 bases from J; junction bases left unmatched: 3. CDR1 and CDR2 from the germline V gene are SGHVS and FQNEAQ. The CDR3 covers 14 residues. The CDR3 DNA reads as TGTGCCAGCAGCCGCGGACAGGGGTACAATGAGCAGTTCTTC. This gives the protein CASSRGQGYNEQFF.

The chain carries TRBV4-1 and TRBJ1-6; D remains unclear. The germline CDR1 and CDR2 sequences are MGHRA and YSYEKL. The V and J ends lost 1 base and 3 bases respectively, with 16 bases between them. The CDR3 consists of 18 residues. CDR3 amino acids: CASSQGQGTASYNSPLHF. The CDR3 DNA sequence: TGCGCCAGCAGCCAAGGCCAAGGAACAGCAAGCTATAATTCACCCCTCCACTTT.

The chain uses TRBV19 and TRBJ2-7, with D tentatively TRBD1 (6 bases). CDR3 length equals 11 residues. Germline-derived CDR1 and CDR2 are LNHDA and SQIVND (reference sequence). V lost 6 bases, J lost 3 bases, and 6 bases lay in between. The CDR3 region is CASRQGYEQYF. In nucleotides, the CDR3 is TGTGCCAGTAGACAGGGCTACGAGCAGTACTTC. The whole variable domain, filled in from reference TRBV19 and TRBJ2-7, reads DGGITQSPKYLFRKEGQNVTLSCEQNLNHDAMYWYRQDPGQGLRLIYYSQIVNDFQKGDIAEGYSVSREKKESFPLTVTSAQKNPTAFYLCASRQGYEQYFGPGTRLTVT.

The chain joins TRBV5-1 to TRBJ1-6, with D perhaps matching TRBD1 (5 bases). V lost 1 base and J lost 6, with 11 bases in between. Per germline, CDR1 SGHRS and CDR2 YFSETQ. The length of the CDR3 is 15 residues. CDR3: CASSLSGGANSPLHF. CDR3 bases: TGCGCCAGCAGCTTGTCGGGGGGAGCTAATTCACCCCTCCACTTT.

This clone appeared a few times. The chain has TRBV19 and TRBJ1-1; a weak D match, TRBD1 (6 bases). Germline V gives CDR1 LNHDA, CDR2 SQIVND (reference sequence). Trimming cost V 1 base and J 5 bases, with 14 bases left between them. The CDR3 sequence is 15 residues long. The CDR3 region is CASSIAGGASTEAFF. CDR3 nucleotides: TGTGCCAGTAGTATAGCTGGGGGCGCATCGACTGAAGCTTTCTTT.

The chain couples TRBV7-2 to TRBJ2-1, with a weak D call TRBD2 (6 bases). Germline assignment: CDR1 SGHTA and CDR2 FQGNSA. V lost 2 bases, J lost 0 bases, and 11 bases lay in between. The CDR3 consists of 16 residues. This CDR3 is CASSLIGGSSYNEQFF. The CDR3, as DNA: TGTGCCAGCAGCTTAATCGGGGGTAGCTCCTACAATGAGCAGTTCTTC.

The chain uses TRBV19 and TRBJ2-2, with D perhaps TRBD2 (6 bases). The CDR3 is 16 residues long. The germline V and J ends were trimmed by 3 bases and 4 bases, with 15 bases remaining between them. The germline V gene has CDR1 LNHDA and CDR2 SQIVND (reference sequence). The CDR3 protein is CASSIWGEVGTGELFF. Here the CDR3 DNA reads TGTGCCAGTAGTATTTGGGGGGAGGTTGGCACCGGGGAGCTGTTTTTT.

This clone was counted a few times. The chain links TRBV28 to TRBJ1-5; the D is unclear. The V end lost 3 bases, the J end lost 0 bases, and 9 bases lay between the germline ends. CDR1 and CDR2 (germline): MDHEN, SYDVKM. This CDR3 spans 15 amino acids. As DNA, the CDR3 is TGTGCCAGCAGTTTTCCCCGTTATAGCAATCAGCCCCAGCATTTT. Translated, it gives CASSFPRYSNQPQHF.

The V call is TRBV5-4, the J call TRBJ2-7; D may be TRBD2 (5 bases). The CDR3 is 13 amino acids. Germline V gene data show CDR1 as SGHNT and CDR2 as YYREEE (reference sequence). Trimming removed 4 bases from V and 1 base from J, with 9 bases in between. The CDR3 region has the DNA TGTGCCAGCAGCCACTCGGGGTCCTACGAGCAGTACTTC. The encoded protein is CASSHSGSYEQYF.

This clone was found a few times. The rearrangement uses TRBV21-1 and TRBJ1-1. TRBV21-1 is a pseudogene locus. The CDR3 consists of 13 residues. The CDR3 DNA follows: TGTGCCAGCAGGAAACCACGGGGGACTGAAGCTTTCTTT. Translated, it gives CASRKPRGTEAFF.